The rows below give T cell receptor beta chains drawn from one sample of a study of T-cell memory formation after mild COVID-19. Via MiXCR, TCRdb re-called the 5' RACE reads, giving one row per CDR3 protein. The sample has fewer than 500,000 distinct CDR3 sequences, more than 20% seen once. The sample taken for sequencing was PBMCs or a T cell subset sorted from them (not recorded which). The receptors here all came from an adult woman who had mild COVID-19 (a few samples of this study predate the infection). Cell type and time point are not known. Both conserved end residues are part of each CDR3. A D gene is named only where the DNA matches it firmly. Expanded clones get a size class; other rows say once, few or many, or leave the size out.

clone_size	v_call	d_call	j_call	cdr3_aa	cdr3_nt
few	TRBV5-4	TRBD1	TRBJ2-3	CASSRETGAGADTQYF	TGTGCCAGCAGCCGCGAAACAGGGGCAGGGGCAGATACGCAGTATTTT
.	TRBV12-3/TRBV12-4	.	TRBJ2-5	CASTLPPPGTQYF	TGTGCCAGCACTCTCCCACCACCGGGGACCCAGTACTTC
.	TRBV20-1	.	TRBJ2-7	CSAPQGNEQYF	TGCAGTGCTCCACAGGGAAACGAGCAGTACTTC
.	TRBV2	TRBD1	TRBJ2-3	CASRDDREKRLSTDTQYF	TGTGCCAGCAGAGACGACAGGGAGAAGAGGTTGAGCACAGATACGCAGTATTTT
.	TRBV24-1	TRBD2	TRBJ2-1	CATSDGLASSYNEQFF	TGTGCCACCAGTGACGGACTAGCGAGCTCCTACAATGAGCAGTTCTTC
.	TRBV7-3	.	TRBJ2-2	CASSTEITGELFF	TGTGCCAGCAGCACAGAAATCACCGGGGAGCTGTTTTTT
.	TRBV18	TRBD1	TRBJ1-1	CASSPPTGTGLIGVTEAFF	TGTGCCAGCTCACCTCCTACCGGGACAGGGTTGATCGGAGTCACTGAAGCTTTCTTT
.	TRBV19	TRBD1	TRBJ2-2	CASSRQGAPGELFF	TGTGCCAGTAGTAGACAGGGGGCACCCGGGGAGCTGTTTTTT
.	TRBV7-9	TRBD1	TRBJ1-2	CASSWGQIYGYTF	TGTGCCAGCAGCTGGGGACAGATCTATGGCTACACCTTC
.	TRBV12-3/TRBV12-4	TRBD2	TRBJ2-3	CASSPGLAGEDSDTQYF	TGTGCCAGCAGTCCGGGACTAGCGGGAGAGGATTCGGATACGCAGTATTTT
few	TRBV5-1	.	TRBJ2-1	CASSFGDYNNEQFF	TGCGCCAGCAGCTTCGGAGACTACAACAATGAGCAGTTCTTC
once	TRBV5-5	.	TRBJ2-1	CASSYDWSSYNEQFF	TGTGCCAGCAGCTATGACTGGAGCTCCTACAATGAGCAGTTCTTC
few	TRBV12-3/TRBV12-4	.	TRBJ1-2	CASSLRGIPMYGYTF	TGTGCCAGCAGTTTAAGGGGAATCCCGATGTATGGCTACACCTTC
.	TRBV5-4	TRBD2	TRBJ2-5	CASSSGTSGWETQYF	TGTGCCAGCAGCTCCGGGACTAGCGGTTGGGAGACCCAGTACTTC
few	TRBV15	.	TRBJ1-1	CATGAGENTEAFF	TGTGCCACCGGGGCAGGAGAGAACACTGAAGCTTTCTTT
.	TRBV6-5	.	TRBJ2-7	CASSPRRGPSLEQYF	TGTGCCAGCAGCCCTCGGCGGGGGCCGTCCCTGGAGCAGTACTTC
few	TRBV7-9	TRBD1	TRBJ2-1	CASSIPGQGAHNEQFF	TGTGCCAGCAGCATTCCGGGACAGGGGGCTCACAATGAGCAGTTCTTC
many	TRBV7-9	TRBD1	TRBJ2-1	CASSLTGGSSYNEQFF	TGTGCCAGCAGCCTTACAGGGGGGAGCTCCTACAATGAGCAGTTCTTC
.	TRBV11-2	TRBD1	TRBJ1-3	CASSSTGGSSGNTIYF	TGTGCCAGCAGCTCGACAGGGGGCTCATCTGGAAACACCATATATTTT
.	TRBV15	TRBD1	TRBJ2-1	CATSIVTGRRRVDEQFF	TGTGCCACCAGCATAGTGACAGGGCGACGTAGGGTCGATGAGCAGTTCTTC
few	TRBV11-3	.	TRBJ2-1	CASSLRGESRYEQFF	TGTGCCAGCAGCTTACGGGGAGAATCGCGTTATGAGCAGTTCTTC
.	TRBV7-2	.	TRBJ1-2	CASSLDQGHYGYTF	TGTGCCAGCAGCTTGGATCAGGGCCACTATGGCTACACCTTC
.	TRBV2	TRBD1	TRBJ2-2	CASSEQPGGNTGELFF	TGTGCCAGCAGTGAGCAGCCAGGGGGTAACACCGGGGAGCTGTTTTTT